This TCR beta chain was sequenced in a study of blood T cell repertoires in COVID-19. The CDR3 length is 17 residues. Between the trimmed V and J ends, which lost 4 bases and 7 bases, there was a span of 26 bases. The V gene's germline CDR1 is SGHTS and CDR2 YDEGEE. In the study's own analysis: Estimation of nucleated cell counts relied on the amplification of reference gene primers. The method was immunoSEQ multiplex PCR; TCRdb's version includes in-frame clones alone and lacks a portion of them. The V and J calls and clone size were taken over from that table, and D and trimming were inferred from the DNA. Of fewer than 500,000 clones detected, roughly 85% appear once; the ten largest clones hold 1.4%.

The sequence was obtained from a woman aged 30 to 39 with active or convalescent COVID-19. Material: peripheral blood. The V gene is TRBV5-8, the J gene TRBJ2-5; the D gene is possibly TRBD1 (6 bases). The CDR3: CASSPLSGTAGVATQYF. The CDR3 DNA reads TGTGCCAGCAGCCCATTATCCGGGACGGCAGGGGTCGCGACCCAGTACTTC.